This T cell receptor beta chain comes out of a study of T cell responses to AZD1222 COVID-19 vaccine. Study findings and constraints: Baseline testing showed seropositivity in only a handful of AZD1222 recipients. Two AZD1222 doses significantly raised spike-specific TCR breadth and depth over controls.

This CDR3 is 18 amino acids long. Germline V gene data show CDR1 as SGHTA and CDR2 as FQGTGA. The V and J ends lost 5 bases and 5 bases, in that order; junction bases with no gene match: 17. Sequencing was performed with immunoSEQ multiplex PCR; in TCRdb, only in-frame clones are kept and a portion is missing. The sample carries 100,000 to 150,000 clones, roughly 89% recorded once. The analysis combined second doses at about 4 or about 12 weeks. In the case of this clone: What it binds is not known.

This sequence originates from an adult who received the AZD1222 COVID-19 vaccine. The source was peripheral blood, collected 28 days after the second AZD1222 dose. The chain carries TRBV7-3 and TRBJ2-5, with 10 bases matching TRBD2. The CDR3 spells CASSIGPRGLAGVETQYF. The CDR3 DNA reads as TGTGCCAGCAGCATAGGGCCCCGGGGGCTAGCGGGGGTGGAGACCCAGTACTTC.